This is a list of T cell receptor beta chains from one sample in a study of patients and donors after allogeneic stem cell transplantation. TCRdb re-derived calls from the RT-PCR reads in MiXCR, one entry per CDR3 protein. The sample gives tens of thousands of distinct CDR3 sequences, under 7.5% of which show up once; around a third is in the top ten. Sequencing input: blood, either unsorted or a sorted T cell fraction (not recorded which). These receptors were taken from a human donor who was either an allogeneic HSCT recipient or a stem cell or donor lymphocyte infusion donor (not recorded which). It is not recorded whose cells these are; they may come from a transplant donor. CDR3s leave out the opening cysteine and the closing phenylalanine or tryptophan.

j_call v_call cdr3_aa
TRBJ2-1 TRBV4-1 ASSQAPSSSYNEQF
TRBJ1-2 TRBV7-3 ASSSPTGEGYT
TRBJ1-5 TRBV29-1 SVGGGRPNQPQH
TRBJ1-2 TRBV20-1 SAEDSSQGYT
TRBJ1-1 TRBV5-1 ASSRDNMNTEAF
TRBJ2-7 TRBV15 ATSRDEREGSYEQY
TRBJ1-1 TRBV4-3 ASSIHRRVNTEAF
TRBJ2-5 TRBV12-3/TRBV12-4 ASSPDGETQY
TRBJ2-7 TRBV27 ASSGQGTYEQY
TRBJ1-1 TRBV5-6 ASSLIAMNTEAF
TRBJ1-2 TRBV28 ASSWGQLYGYT
TRBJ1-6 TRBV20-1 SARDPGRGINSPLH
TRBJ2-2 TRBV28 ASKVYTGELF
TRBJ2-5 TRBV6-6 ASSNPPGLAVQETQY
TRBJ1-3 TRBV5-5 ASSLAAGNTIY
TRBJ1-5 TRBV20-1 SARVRQYSNQPQH
TRBJ1-5 TRBV7-2 ASSRQTLRPQH
TRBJ1-6 TRBV7-9 ASSLSVGQGNTGPLH
TRBJ1-5 TRBV7-9 ASSVSNQPQH
TRBJ2-7 TRBV28 ASSLLNRDEGSYEQY
TRBJ2-7 TRBV28 ASSALGPYEQY
TRBJ2-3 TRBV7-6 ASSLGLAGPTDTQY
TRBJ2-1 TRBV7-9 ASSFLVPGNEQF
TRBJ2-2 TRBV7-2 ASSLVSGELF
TRBJ2-7 TRBV6-2/TRBV6-3 ASSYRLAPGEQY
TRBJ2-2 TRBV13 ASSSLGGTGELF
TRBJ2-1 TRBV18 ASSPPVLTNEQF